This T cell receptor (beta chain) was captured by sequencing in a study of control samples from healthy donors and cancer patients. The CDR3 is made up of 12 amino acids. Trimming left V 3 bases short and J 3 bases short, with 9 bases between. In germline, CDR1 is DFQATT, CDR2 SNEGSKA (reference sequence). The repertoire was sequenced with immunoSEQ multiplex PCR; TCRdb's copy has only in-frame clones and lacks some. The sample holds roughly 130,000 clones, approximately 94% seen once. The sequence came from a man aged 25 to 40 in good health. This chain connects TRBV20-1 to TRBJ2-7; D is undetermined. Sequencing was done on a sample of blood. The CDR3 DNA is TGCAGTGCTAGTCACTCTAGCTACGAGCAGTACTTC. This translates into CSASHSSYEQYF.